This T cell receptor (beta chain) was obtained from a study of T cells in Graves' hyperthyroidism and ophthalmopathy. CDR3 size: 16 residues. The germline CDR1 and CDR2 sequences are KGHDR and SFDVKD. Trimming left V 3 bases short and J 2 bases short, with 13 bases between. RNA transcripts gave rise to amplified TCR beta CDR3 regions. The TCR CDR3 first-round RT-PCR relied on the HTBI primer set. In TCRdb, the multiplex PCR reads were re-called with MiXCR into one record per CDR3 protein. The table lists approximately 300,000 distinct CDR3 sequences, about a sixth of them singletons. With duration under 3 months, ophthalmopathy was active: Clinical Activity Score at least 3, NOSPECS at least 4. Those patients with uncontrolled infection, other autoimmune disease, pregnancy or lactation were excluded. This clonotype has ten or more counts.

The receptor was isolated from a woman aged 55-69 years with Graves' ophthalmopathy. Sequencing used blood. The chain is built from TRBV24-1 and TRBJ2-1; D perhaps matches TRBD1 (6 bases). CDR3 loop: CATSDSQGSAYNEQFF. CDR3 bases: TGTGCCACCAGTGATAGTCAGGGGTCTGCCTACAATGAGCAGTTCTTC.